The subject of this entry is one T cell receptor (beta chain). The antigen is undetermined. Second doses that came at about 4 or about 12 weeks were put together. The repertoire was sequenced with immunoSEQ multiplex PCR; TCRdb's copy has only in-frame clones and lacks some. Found here are about 160,000 clones, over 75% of them singletons; the top ten hold around 4.4%. This record comes from a study of T cell responses to AZD1222 COVID-19 vaccine. The germline gives CDR1 LGHDT, CDR2 YNNKEL (reference sequence). Germline trimming cut 3 bases from V and 6 bases from J; bases unmatched to any gene: 9. The CDR3 runs 17 residues. General study results and limits: Close to half of spike-specific TCRs reportedly recognize unmutated variant regions.

This rearrangement joins TRBV3-1 (or the pseudogene TRBV3-2) to TRBJ2-3; 13 bases are shared with TRBD2. The TCR was taken from an adult who received the AZD1222 COVID-19 vaccine. The specimen comprised peripheral blood, sampled 28 days after the second AZD1222 dose. The chain's CDR3 is CASSQARGLAGADTQYF. For the CDR3, the DNA is TGTGCCAGCAGCCAGGCGCGCGGACTAGCGGGGGCGGATACGCAGTATTTT.